Included here is one T cell receptor beta chain sequence, with context. Its target is unknown. The sample comes from a study of T cell responses to AZD1222 COVID-19 vaccine. Germline assignment: CDR1 SGHTA and CDR2 FQGNSA. V shed 5 bases and J shed 10 bases, with 9 bases lying between them. The CDR3 covers 12 residues. Study results and caveats: Spike regions recognized by vaccine-associated CD4 TCRs spanned the protein, led by 160-218 and 743-854. In all cases, repertoires were sampled only after the peak T cell response.

Assay: immunoSEQ multiplex PCR; the TCRdb copy retains only in-frame clones and omits some. This sample has roughly 140,000 clones, with about 92% found just once. This TCR was recovered from an adult in good health. Here the sequenced sample was peripheral blood, taken on day 0 of AZD1222 vaccination. The chain couples TRBV7-2 to TRBJ1-6, with no clear D. For the CDR3, the DNA is TGTGCCAGCAGCAGACCGGGGTCACCCCTCCACTTT. It specifies CASSRPGSPLHF.